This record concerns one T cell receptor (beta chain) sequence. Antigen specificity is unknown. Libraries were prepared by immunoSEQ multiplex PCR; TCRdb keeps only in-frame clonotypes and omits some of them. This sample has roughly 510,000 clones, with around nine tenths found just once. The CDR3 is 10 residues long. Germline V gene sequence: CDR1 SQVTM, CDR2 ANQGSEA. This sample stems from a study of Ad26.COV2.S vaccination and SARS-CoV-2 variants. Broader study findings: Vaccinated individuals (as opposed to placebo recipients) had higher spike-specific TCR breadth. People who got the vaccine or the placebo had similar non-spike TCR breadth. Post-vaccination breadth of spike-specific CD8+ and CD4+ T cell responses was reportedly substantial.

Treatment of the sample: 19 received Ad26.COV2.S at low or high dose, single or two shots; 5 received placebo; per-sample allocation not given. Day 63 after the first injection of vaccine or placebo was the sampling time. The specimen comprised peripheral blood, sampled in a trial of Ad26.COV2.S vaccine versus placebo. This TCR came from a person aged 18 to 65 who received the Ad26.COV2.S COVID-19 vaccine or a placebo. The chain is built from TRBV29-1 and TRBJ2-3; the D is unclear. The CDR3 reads CRTGRWAQYF. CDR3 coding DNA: TGCAGGACTGGGCGGTGGGCGCAGTATTTT.